Many counts were recorded for the clone carrying this TCR beta chain. What it binds is not known. This record comes from a study of neurological immune-mediated disorders. In TCRdb, the 5' RACE reads were re-called with MiXCR into one record per CDR3 protein. The sample contains some 37,000 distinct CDR3 sequences, about 3.3% of which appear only once. General observations from the study: In HTLV-1-associated myelopathy, TCR clonal expansion was greatest, and in multiple sclerosis it was least, below healthy controls.

Specified time point: longitudinal time-point 1 (baseline). The ends lost 5 bases at V and 1 base at J; junction bases unmatched: 6. From germline, CDR1 is SGHTA and CDR2 FQGNSA. This CDR3 is 15 amino acids long. The sequenced sample was PBMCs. The source is a woman aged 55-70 years with multiple sclerosis. V and J are TRBV7-2 and TRBJ2-3; 7 nucleotides align to TRBD2. The CDR3 spells CASSISSGGTDTQYF. The DNA for the CDR3 is TGTGCCAGCAGCATCTCAAGCGGGGGCACAGATACGCAGTATTTT. The whole variable domain, remainder taken from reference TRBV7-2 and TRBJ2-3, is GAGVSQSPSNKVTEKGKDVELRCDPISGHTALYWYRQSLGQGLEFLIYFQGNSAPDKSGLPSDRFSAERTGGSVSTLTIQRTQQEDSAVYLCASSISSGGTDTQYFGPGTRLTVL.